Following are 32 T cell receptor beta chains from one sample sequenced in a study of cytomegalovirus exposure and HLA in healthy donors. Repertoires were generated with immunoSEQ multiplex PCR, while TCRdb's copy carries only in-frame clones and drops some. The top ten hold 10% of the sample, which has about 160,000 clones, almost 85% seen once. The sequencing sample was made of PBMCs. The receptors were sampled from a man in his thirties or forties in good health and CMV-seropositive.

This clone was detected a few times. The rearrangement joins TRBV20-1 to TRBJ2-3; the D is unclear. Trimming pared 6 bases from V and 7 bases from J, leaving 8 bases between. The CDR3 covers 10 residues. Germline CDR1 and CDR2: DFQATT and SNEGSKA (reference sequence). The CDR3 DNA sequence: TGCAGTGCCTTCTTTAATACGCAGTATTTT. This translates into CSAFFNTQYF.

V gene TRBV28 combines with J gene TRBJ2-5, with TRBD2 as a possible D gene (5 bases). The V gene's germline CDR1 is MDHEN and CDR2 SYDVKM. This CDR3 comprises 12 residues. V was cut by 5 bases and J by 4 bases, with 8 bases left in between. The CDR3 sequence: CASSGGIETQYF. DNA for the CDR3: TGTGCCAGCAGTGGAGGTATAGAGACCCAGTACTTC.

The V call is TRBV7-3, the J call TRBJ2-3; 14 nucleotides align to TRBD2. Trimming at V came to 5 bases and at J to 9 bases, leaving 4 bases not matched to a gene. The CDR3 has 14 amino acids. The germline gives CDR1 SGHTA, CDR2 FQGTGA. This CDR3 reads CASSPGTSGGTQYF. The CDR3 nucleotides read TGTGCCAGCAGCCCTGGGACTAGCGGGGGAACGCAGTATTTT.

V usage is TRBV19 and J usage is TRBJ2-7; 7 bases agree with TRBD2. The CDR3 has 15 amino acids. The V gene end was trimmed by 0 bases and the J gene end by 4 bases; junction bases not matched to a gene: 6. CDR1 and CDR2 (germline): LNHDA, SQIVND (reference sequence). The CDR3 sequence: CASSIEGGSLYEQYF. The CDR3 DNA is TGTGCCAGTAGTATAGAAGGCGGGAGTCTGTACGAGCAGTACTTC.

The V call is TRBV9, the J call TRBJ2-7; possibly TRBD1 for D (5 bases). Germline V gene lookup returns CDR1 SGDLS and CDR2 YYNGEE. The germline V and J ends were trimmed by 3 bases and 3 bases, with 10 bases remaining between them. The CDR3 is made up of 13 amino acids. DNA for the CDR3: TGTGCCAGCAGCGCTGGACAAGTCTACGAGCAGTACTTC. Amino acid sequence: CASSAGQVYEQYF. Filled out from reference TRBV9 and TRBJ2-7, the complete variable domain reads DSGVTQTPKHLITATGQRVTLRCSPRSGDLSVYWYQQSLDQGLQFLIQYYNGEERAKGNILERFSAQQFPDLHSELNLSSLELGDSALYFCASSAGQVYEQYFGPGTRLTVT.

The V call is TRBV13, the J call TRBJ2-7; D is perhaps TRBD1 (6 bases). CDR1 and CDR2 from the germline V gene are PRHDT and FYEKMQ (reference sequence). CDR3 length equals 14 residues. V shed 4 bases and J shed 0 bases, with 10 bases lying between them. Here the CDR3 DNA reads TGTGCCAGCAGCTCCCGGGACACCTCCTACGAGCAGTACTTC. Amino acid sequence: CASSSRDTSYEQYF. Complete variable domain (other parts from reference TRBV13 and TRBJ2-7): AAGVIQSPRHLIKEKRETATLKCYPIPRHDTVYWYQQGPGQDPQFLISFYEKMQSDKGSIPDRFSAQQFSDYHSELNMSSLELGDSALYFCASSSRDTSYEQYFGPGTRLTVT.

The gene calls are TRBV14 and TRBJ1-1; no firm D call. Germline V gene lookup returns CDR1 SGHDN and CDR2 FVKESK. The CDR3 runs 16 residues. Trimming shortened V by 0 bases and J by 0 bases, and 11 bases separated the two germline ends. The CDR3 DNA reads TGTGCCAGCAGCCAAGAAGGGAGGATCATGAACACTGAAGCTTTCTTT. Its translation is CASSQEGRIMNTEAFF.

The chain links TRBV7-2 to TRBJ2-5, with D maybe TRBD1 (5 bases). CDR3 length equals 15 residues. In germline, CDR1 is SGHTA, CDR2 FQGNSA. The V end was cut by 8 bases, the J end by 2 bases, with 18 bases between. CDR3 DNA: TGTGCCAGCTCCCCAGGGCCCTACCGACAAGAGACCCAGTACTTC. It specifies CASSPGPYRQETQYF.

This sequence joins TRBV6-6 and TRBJ1-2; tentatively, D is TRBD1 (6 bases). V was cut by 8 bases and J by 12 bases, with 16 bases left in between. The CDR3 covers 11 residues. The germline V gene encodes CDR1 MNHNY and CDR2 SVGAGI (reference sequence). CDR3 sequence: CASGTPLTNTF. DNA of the CDR3: TGTGCCAGCGGGACACCCTTGACCAACACCTTC.

J is TRBJ1-1 and V is TRBV27; unclear D gene. This CDR3 contains 13 residues. V was cut by 3 bases and J by 6 bases, with 11 bases left in between. The germline gives CDR1 MNHEY, CDR2 SMNVEV (reference sequence). The CDR3 nucleotides read TGTGCCAGCAGTTTTTCGGTGGGCTCTGAAGCTTTCTTT. It is translated as CASSFSVGSEAFF.

The V and J genes are TRBV7-2 and TRBJ1-2; no clear D. This CDR3 is built from 14 residues. V lost 1 base and J 4 bases, leaving 10 bases between the germline ends. Germline CDR1 and CDR2: SGHTA and FQGNSA. The CDR3 reads CASSLDPEPYGYTF. The CDR3 bases are TGTGCCAGCAGCTTAGATCCGGAGCCCTATGGCTACACCTTC. Combining the CDR3 with reference TRBV7-2 and TRBJ1-2 gives the whole variable domain GAGVSQSPSNKVTEKGKDVELRCDPISGHTALYWYRQSLGQGLEFLIYFQGNSAPDKSGLPSDRFSAERTGGSVSTLTIQRTQQEDSAVYLCASSLDPEPYGYTFGSGTRLTVV.

The genes are TRBV18 and TRBJ2-7; TRBD1 matches at 7 bases. The germline V gene encodes CDR1 KGHSH and CDR2 LQKENI. V was pared by 2 bases and J by 6 bases, with 7 bases of the junction left unmatched. The CDR3 runs to 14 residues. This CDR3 is CASSPVAGGIEQYF. The CDR3 nucleotides read TGTGCCAGCTCACCAGTCGCAGGGGGAATCGAGCAGTACTTC.

The chain recombines TRBV15 with TRBJ2-7, with D possibly being TRBD1 (5 bases). Germline V CDR1 and CDR2: LNHNV, YYDKDF (reference sequence). This CDR3 has 15 amino acids. The V gene lost 0 bases and the J gene lost 9 bases, with 18 bases spanning the gap. The CDR3 loop is CATSRDGATFMWQYF. The CDR3 region has the DNA TGTGCCACCAGCAGAGATGGGGCAACTTTTATGTGGCAGTACTTC.

This sequence joins TRBV4-2 and TRBJ1-2; the match to TRBD1 covers 7 bases. CDR1 and CDR2 (germline): LGHNA, YNFKEQ. The CDR3 has 14 amino acids. V dropped 3 bases and J dropped 6; count of bases not matched to a gene: 7. The CDR3 spells CASSHPRQGDGYTF. As DNA, the CDR3 is TGTGCCAGCAGCCATCCCCGACAGGGAGATGGCTACACCTTC.

The CDR3 loop reads CASSQDATRDQPQHF. CDR3 coding DNA: TGCGCCAGCAGCCAAGATGCGACACGTGATCAGCCCCAGCATTTT. The chain combines TRBV4-3 with TRBJ1-5; D is uncertain. The CDR3 loop spans 15 amino acids. Looked up from germline, CDR1 is LGHNA and CDR2 is YSLEER. Trimming took off 0 bases at V and 5 bases at J, with 11 bases between the two ends.

The CDR3 nucleotides are TGTGCCATCGGCCAGGGCTGGAACACCGGGGAGCTGTTTTTT. This sequence encodes CAIGQGWNTGELFF. The V and J genes are TRBV10-3 and TRBJ2-2, with D possibly matching TRBD1 (5 bases). The CDR3 consists of 14 residues. Germline V gives CDR1 ENHRY, CDR2 SYGVKD. V lost 8 bases, J lost 1 base, and 11 bases lay in between.

The genes are TRBV7-6 and TRBJ2-5, with TRBD2 matching 8 bases. Losses at the gene ends were 4 bases for V and 7 bases for J; bases not matched to a gene: 2. CDR1 and CDR2 (germline): SGHVS, FNYEAQ. This CDR3 comprises 12 residues. In DNA, the CDR3 is TGTGCCAGCAGCTCCGGGGGGGCGACCCAGTACTTC. Protein: CASSSGGATQYF.

The CDR3 sequence is CASSFFGTGNNSPLHF. CDR3 nucleotide sequence: TGTGCCAGCAGTTTCTTCGGGACAGGGAATAATTCACCCCTCCACTTT. This rearrangement joins TRBV28 to TRBJ1-6; 9 bases are shared with TRBD1. Trimming at V came to 3 bases and at J to 5 bases, leaving 5 bases not matched to a gene. Germline CDR1 and CDR2: MDHEN and SYDVKM. This CDR3 has 16 residues.

This clone was seen a single time. The chain carries TRBV19 and TRBJ2-2; a possible D gene is TRBD2 (6 bases). In germline, CDR1 is LNHDA, CDR2 SQIVND (reference sequence). This CDR3 spans 15 amino acids. V dropped 5 bases and J dropped 5 bases, with 15 bases sitting between them. CDR3: CASSFRGVDTGELFF. The CDR3 region has the DNA TGTGCCAGTAGTTTTCGCGGGGTAGATACCGGGGAGCTGTTTTTT.

The chain uses TRBV28 and TRBJ2-1; the D is unclear. The CDR3 contains 15 residues. V lost 5 bases and J 2 bases, leaving 13 bases between the germline ends. The V gene's germline CDR1 is MDHEN and CDR2 SYDVKM. The CDR3 region has the DNA TGTGCCAGCAGTCTAACTCGGCAGGCCTACAATGAGCAGTTCTTC. Encoded protein: CASSLTRQAYNEQFF.

The chain carries TRBV4-3 and TRBJ2-7, with D tentatively TRBD1 (5 bases). Per the germline V gene, CDR1 is LGHNA and CDR2 is YSLEER. Deletions cut 0 bases from V and 6 bases from J, with 15 bases between. The CDR3 is made up of 15 amino acids. CDR3 sequence reads: CASSQDQGPKAEQYF. In DNA, the CDR3 is TGCGCCAGCAGCCAAGATCAGGGTCCTAAAGCCGAGCAGTACTTC.

This clone showed up just a few times. V gene TRBV5-4 combines with J gene TRBJ1-5; TRBD1 agrees at 9 bases. The CDR3 spans 14 residues. J was trimmed by 7 bases and V by 4 bases; bases with no gene match: 6. Germline V gives CDR1 SGHNT, CDR2 YYREEE (reference sequence). CDR3 sequence (DNA): TGTGCCAGCAGCGCGGGACAGGGTGGACAGCCCCAGCATTTT. Translating gives CASSAGQGGQPQHF.

The chain employs TRBV6-5 and TRBJ2-1, with TRBD2 matching 12 bases. The CDR3 is 15 amino acids. Trimming removed 6 bases from V and 7 bases from J; junction bases left unmatched: 7. Germline CDR1 reads MNHEY; CDR2 reads SVGAGI. CDR3 sequence: CASSLGLAGWNEQFF. The CDR3 DNA sequence: TGTGCCAGCAGCCTCGGACTAGCGGGATGGAATGAGCAGTTCTTC.

The V and J genes are TRBV6-6 and TRBJ2-2, with TRBD2 matching over 7 bases. Per germline, CDR1 MNHNY and CDR2 SVGAGI (reference sequence). V shed 11 bases, J shed 6 bases, and the junction held 9 bases outside the gene matches. This CDR3 is 13 amino acids long. The CDR3 region has the DNA TGTGCCGGGGGGGGTAGCAGGGCCGGGGAGCTGTTTTTT. Its translation is CAGGGSRAGELFF.

The chain joins TRBV15 to TRBJ1-4; D unresolved. The CDR3 length is 16 residues. The V gene's germline CDR1 is LNHNV and CDR2 YYDKDF (reference sequence). Trimming removed 2 bases from V and 5 bases from J, with 15 bases in between. For the CDR3, the DNA is TGTGCCACCAGCAGACTCGGCGAGGGCCCGAATGAAAAACTGTTTTTT. Translating gives CATSRLGEGPNEKLFF.

This clone was observed a single time. This rearrangement joins TRBV13 to TRBJ2-1; D gene ambiguous. Germline V gene data show CDR1 as PRHDT and CDR2 as FYEKMQ (reference sequence). CDR3 length equals 14 residues. Trimming left V 5 bases short and J 7 bases short, with 15 bases between. The CDR3 loop reads CASSLGLGLNEQFF. CDR3 in DNA: TGTGCCAGCAGCCTGGGTCTGGGCTTGAATGAGCAGTTCTTC.

The DNA for the CDR3 is TGTGCCAGCAGCCCGACGCGGGGGTCTAATGAAAAACTGTTTTTT. Its translation is CASSPTRGSNEKLFF. V and J are TRBV7-9 and TRBJ1-4; D is perhaps TRBD1 (5 bases). Trimming shortened V by 5 bases and J by 3 bases, and 13 bases separated the two germline ends. CDR1 is SEHNR, CDR2 FQNEAQ, per germline (reference sequence). This CDR3 is built from 15 residues.

In DNA, the CDR3 is TGTGCCAGCAGTTCCCTACAGGGGCGCACTGAAGCTTTCTTT. It codes for CASSSLQGRTEAFF. The chain carries TRBV28 and TRBJ1-1; 7 bases are a match to TRBD1. Germline CDR1 is MDHEN and CDR2 is SYDVKM. This CDR3 comprises 14 residues. V gave up 4 bases and J gave up 4 bases; unmatched junction bases: 6. The variable domain in full, with the rest retrieved from reference TRBV28 and TRBJ1-1, is DVKVTQSSRYLVKRTGEKVFLECVQDMDHENMFWYRQDPGLGLRLIYFSYDVKMKEKGDIPEGYSVSREKKERFSLILESASTNQTSMYLCASSSLQGRTEAFFGQGTRLTVV.

The chain is built from TRBV4-3 and TRBJ2-7, with 10 nucleotides matching TRBD2. The CDR3 has 17 residues. Germline trimming cut 1 base from V and 4 bases from J; bases unmatched to any gene: 10. Per the germline V gene, CDR1 is LGHNA and CDR2 is YSLEER. The CDR3 region is CASSQGGAGGLQYEQYF. In DNA form, the CDR3 reads TGCGCCAGCAGCCAAGGTGGAGCGGGGGGGCTTCAGTACGAGCAGTACTTC.

This clone was detected once. This chain joins TRBV7-9 and TRBJ2-3, with 11 bases that match TRBD2. Germline CDR1 is SEHNR and CDR2 is FQNEAQ (reference sequence). This CDR3 spans 16 amino acids. Trimming cost V 4 bases and J 5 bases; bases outside gene matches: 8. The CDR3 sequence is CASSSLAGASRDTQYF. The CDR3 DNA reads as TGTGCCAGCAGCTCACTAGCGGGAGCGTCACGAGATACGCAGTATTTT.

The chain couples TRBV7-9 to TRBJ2-4, with D uncertain. CDR3 length: 13 amino acids. Trimming shortened V by 0 bases and J by 7 bases, and 7 bases separated the two germline ends. Germline V gene data show CDR1 as SEHNR and CDR2 as FQNEAQ (reference sequence). The CDR3 DNA follows: TGTGCCAGCAGCTTAGCGCTTCGGAACATTCAGTACTTC. Protein product: CASSLALRNIQYF. Looking up the rest from reference TRBV7-9 and TRBJ2-4 gives the full variable domain: DTGVSQNPRHKITKRGQNVTFRCDPISEHNRLYWYRQTLGQGPEFLTYFQNEAQLEKSRLLSDRFSAERPKGSFSTLEIQRTEQGDSAMYLCASSLALRNIQYFGAGTRLSVL.

The chain carries TRBV5-1 and TRBJ2-7, with D possibly TRBD1 on 6 matching bases. V was trimmed by 3 bases and J by 0 bases, leaving 16 bases between them. The CDR3 runs 16 residues. CDR1 is SGHRS and CDR2 is YFSETQ in the germline V gene. This CDR3 is CASSSRRRGSSYEQYF. The CDR3 nucleotides are TGCGCCAGCAGCTCCCGACGCAGGGGAAGCTCCTACGAGCAGTACTTC.